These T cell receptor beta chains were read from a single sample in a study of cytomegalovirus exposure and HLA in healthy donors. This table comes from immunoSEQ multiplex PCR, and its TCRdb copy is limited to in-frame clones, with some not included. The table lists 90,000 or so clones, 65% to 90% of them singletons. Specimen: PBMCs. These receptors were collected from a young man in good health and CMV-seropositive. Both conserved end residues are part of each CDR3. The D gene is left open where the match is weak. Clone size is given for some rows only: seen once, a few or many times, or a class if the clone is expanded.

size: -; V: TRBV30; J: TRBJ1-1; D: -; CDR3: CAWRGTWRMTEAFF; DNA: TGTGCCTGGAGAGGAACTTGGAGGATGACTGAAGCTTTCTTT
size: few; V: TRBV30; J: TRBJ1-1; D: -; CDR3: CAWRRQTNTEAFF; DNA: TGTGCCTGGAGGAGACAGACGAACACTGAAGCTTTCTTT
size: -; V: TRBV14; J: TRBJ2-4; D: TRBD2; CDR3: CASSPLGSGNIQYF; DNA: TGTGCCAGCAGCCCGTTGGGTAGCGGGAACATTCAGTACTTC
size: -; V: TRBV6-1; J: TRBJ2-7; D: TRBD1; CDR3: CASSGQGALSYEQYF; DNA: TGTGCCAGCAGTGGGCAGGGGGCCCTCTCCTACGAGCAGTACTTC
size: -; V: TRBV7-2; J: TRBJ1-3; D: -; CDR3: CASSLSPLSGNTIYF; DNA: TGTGCCAGCAGCTTAAGCCCCCTCTCTGGAAACACCATATATTTT
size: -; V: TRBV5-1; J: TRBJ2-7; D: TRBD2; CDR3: CASSLDSGSPSYEQYF; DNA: TGCGCCAGCAGCTTGGATAGCGGGAGCCCATCCTACGAGCAGTACTTC
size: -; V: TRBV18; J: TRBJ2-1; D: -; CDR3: CASSLRRVDEQFF; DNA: TGTGCCAGCTCATTACGCAGGGTTGATGAGCAGTTCTTC
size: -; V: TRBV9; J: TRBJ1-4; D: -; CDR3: CASSVTAGPNEKLFF; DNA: TGTGCCAGCAGCGTGACGGCGGGGCCGAATGAAAAACTGTTTTTT
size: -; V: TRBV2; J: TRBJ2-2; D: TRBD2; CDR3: CASAPGLASGELFF; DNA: TGTGCCAGCGCGCCGGGACTAGCATCCGGGGAGCTGTTTTTT
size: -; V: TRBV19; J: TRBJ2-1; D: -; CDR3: CASRDSSSYNEQFF; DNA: TGTGCCAGCAGGGACTCCAGCTCCTACAATGAGCAGTTCTTC
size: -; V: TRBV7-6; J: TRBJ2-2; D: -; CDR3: CASSPLRANTGELFF; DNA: TGTGCCAGCAGCCCACTTCGGGCGAACACCGGGGAGCTGTTTTTT
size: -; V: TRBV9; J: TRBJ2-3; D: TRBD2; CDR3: CASSRTSFSVTDTQYF; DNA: TGTGCCAGCAGCAGGACTAGTTTTAGCGTAACAGATACGCAGTATTTT
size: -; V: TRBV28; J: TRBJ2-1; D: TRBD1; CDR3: CASSKPQGDFVEQFF; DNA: TGTGCCAGCAGCAAACCTCAGGGGGATTTTGTTGAGCAGTTCTTC
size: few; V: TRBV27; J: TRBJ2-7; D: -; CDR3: CASSLFRGGDYEQYF; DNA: TGTGCCAGCAGTTTATTTAGAGGGGGGGACTACGAGCAGTACTTC
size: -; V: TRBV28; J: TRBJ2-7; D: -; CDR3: CASKTSLYEQYF; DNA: TGTGCCAGCAAGACTAGTCTGTACGAGCAGTACTTC
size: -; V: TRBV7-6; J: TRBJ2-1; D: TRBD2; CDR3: CASRLLAGGNNEQFF; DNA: TGTGCCAGCAGGTTACTAGCGGGAGGCAACAATGAGCAGTTCTTC
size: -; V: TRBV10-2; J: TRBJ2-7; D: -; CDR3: CASSRQASYEQYF; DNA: TGCGCCAGCAGTAGACAGGCCTCCTACGAGCAGTACTTC
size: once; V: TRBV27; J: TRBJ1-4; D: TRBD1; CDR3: CASSWTGVNEKLFF; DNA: TGTGCCAGCAGTTGGACAGGGGTTAATGAAAAACTGTTTTTT
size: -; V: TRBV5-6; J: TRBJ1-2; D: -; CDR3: CASSPRTSSRYGYTF; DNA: TGTGCCAGCAGCCCCCGGACTTCTTCTCGCTATGGCTACACCTTC
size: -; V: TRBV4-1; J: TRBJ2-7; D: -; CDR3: CASSQDSEQYF; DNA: TGCGCCAGCAGCCAAGATAGCGAGCAGTACTTC
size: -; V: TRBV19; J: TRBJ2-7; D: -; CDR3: CASSTLQNEQYF; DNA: TGTGCCAGTAGTACCCTTCAGAACGAGCAGTACTTC
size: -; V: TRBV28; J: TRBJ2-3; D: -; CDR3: CASSLQVQPGTQYF; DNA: TGTGCCAGCAGTTTGCAGGTACAACCTGGTACGCAGTATTTT
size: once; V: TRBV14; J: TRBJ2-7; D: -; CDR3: CASSPSSSSYEQYF; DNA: TGTGCCAGCAGCCCGAGCTCAAGCTCCTACGAGCAGTACTTC
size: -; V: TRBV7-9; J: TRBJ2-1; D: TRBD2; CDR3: CASSLESGSGGNEQFF; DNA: TGTGCCAGCAGCTTAGAAAGCGGGAGTGGGGGCAATGAGCAGTTCTTC
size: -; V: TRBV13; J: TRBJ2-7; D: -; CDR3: CASSWTTGSRQYF; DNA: TGTGCCAGCAGCTGGACCACAGGGTCACGGCAGTACTTC
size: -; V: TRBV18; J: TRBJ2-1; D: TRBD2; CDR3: CASSQSKGGLAGVNEQFF; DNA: TGTGCCAGCTCGCAATCAAAAGGGGGACTAGCGGGAGTAAATGAGCAGTTCTTC
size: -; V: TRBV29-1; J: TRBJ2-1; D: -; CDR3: CSVGSGNYYNEQFF; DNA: TGCAGCGTTGGCTCCGGTAACTATTACAATGAGCAGTTCTTC
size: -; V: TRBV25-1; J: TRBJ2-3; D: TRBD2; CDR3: CASSEWGLAGDTQYF; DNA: TGTGCCAGCAGTGAATGGGGACTAGCGGGAGATACGCAGTATTTT
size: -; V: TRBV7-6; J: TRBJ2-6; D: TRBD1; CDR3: CASSLGTGGGGANVLTF; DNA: TGTGCCAGCAGCTTAGGGACAGGGGGCGGTGGGGCCAACGTCCTGACTTTC
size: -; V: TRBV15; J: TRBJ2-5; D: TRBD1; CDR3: CATSRGQQETQYF; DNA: TGTGCCACCAGCAGGGGACAGCAAGAGACCCAGTACTTC
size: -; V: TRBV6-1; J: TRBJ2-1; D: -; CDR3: CASSPLAASYNEQFF; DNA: TGTGCCAGCAGCCCCTTAGCGGCCTCCTACAATGAGCAGTTCTTC
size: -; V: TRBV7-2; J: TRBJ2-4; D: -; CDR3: CASSLVRGAKNIQYF; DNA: TGTGCCAGCAGCTTAGTAAGGGGTGCCAAAAACATTCAGTACTTC
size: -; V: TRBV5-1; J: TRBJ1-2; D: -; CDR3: CASSLPTQNGYTF; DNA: TGCGCCAGCAGCTTGCCCACTCAAAATGGCTACACCTTC
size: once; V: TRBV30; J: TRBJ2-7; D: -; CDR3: CAWSVPPSSYEQYF; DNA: TGTGCCTGGAGTGTACCCCCGAGCTCCTACGAGCAGTACTTC
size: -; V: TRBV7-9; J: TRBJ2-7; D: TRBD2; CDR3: CASSPGTSGLGEQYF; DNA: TGTGCCAGCAGCCCCGGGACTAGCGGACTAGGGGAGCAGTACTTC
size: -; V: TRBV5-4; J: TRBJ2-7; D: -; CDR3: CASSFEGERVYEQYF; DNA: TGTGCCAGCAGCTTCGAGGGTGAAAGGGTCTACGAGCAGTACTTC
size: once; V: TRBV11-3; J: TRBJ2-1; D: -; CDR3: CASSLSSNEQFF; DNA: TGTGCCAGCAGCTTGAGTAGCAATGAGCAGTTCTTC
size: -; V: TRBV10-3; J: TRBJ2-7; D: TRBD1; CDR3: CAISESGQASYEQYF; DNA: TGTGCCATCAGTGAGTCGGGACAGGCCTCCTACGAGCAGTACTTC
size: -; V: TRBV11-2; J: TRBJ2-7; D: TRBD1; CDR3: CASSLAGQGAVYEQYF; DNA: TGTGCCAGCAGCTTAGCGGGACAGGGGGCGGTCTACGAGCAGTACTTC
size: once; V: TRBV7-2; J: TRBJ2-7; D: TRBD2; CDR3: CASSMGGSSYEQYF; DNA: TGTGCCAGCAGCATGGGCGGGAGCAGCTACGAGCAGTACTTC
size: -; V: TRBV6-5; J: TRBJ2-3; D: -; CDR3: CASSYSSGSTDTQYF; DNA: TGTGCCAGCAGTTACTCGAGCGGAAGCACAGATACGCAGTATTTT
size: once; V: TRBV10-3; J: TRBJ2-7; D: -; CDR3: CAISEQSYEQYF; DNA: TGTGCCATCAGTGAACAGTCCTACGAGCAGTACTTC
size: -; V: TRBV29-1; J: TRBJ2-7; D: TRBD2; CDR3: CSVEDSGGYEQYF; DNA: TGCAGCGTTGAGGACAGCGGGGGCTACGAGCAGTACTTC
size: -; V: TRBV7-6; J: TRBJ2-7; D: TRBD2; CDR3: CASSIGTSGGVYEQYF; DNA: TGTGCCAGCAGCATAGGGACTAGCGGGGGAGTCTACGAGCAGTACTTC
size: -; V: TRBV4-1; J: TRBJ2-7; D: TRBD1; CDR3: CASSSTGTGTEQYF; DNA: TGCGCCAGCAGCTCGACCGGGACAGGGACCGAGCAGTACTTC
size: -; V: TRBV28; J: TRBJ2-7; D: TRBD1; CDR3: CAEARGLGYEQYF; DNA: TGTGCCGAAGCCAGGGGGCTAGGATACGAGCAGTACTTC
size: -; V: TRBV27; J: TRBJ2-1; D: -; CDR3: CASSLAPSSYNEQFF; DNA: TGTGCCAGCAGTTTGGCGCCTAGCTCCTACAATGAGCAGTTCTTC
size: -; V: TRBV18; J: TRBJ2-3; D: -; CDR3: CASSPGAGYTDTQYF; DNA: TGTGCCAGCTCCCCCGGAGCGGGCTACACAGATACGCAGTATTTT
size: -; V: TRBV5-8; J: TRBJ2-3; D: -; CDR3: CASSSGTSRTTDTQYF; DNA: TGTGCCAGCAGCTCAGGGACAAGTCGAACCACAGATACGCAGTATTTT
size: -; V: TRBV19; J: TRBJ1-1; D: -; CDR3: CASNDRNTEAFF; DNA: TGTGCCAGTAACGACAGGAACACTGAAGCTTTCTTT
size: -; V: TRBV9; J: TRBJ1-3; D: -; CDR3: CASSVSGIPSGNTIYF; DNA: TGTGCCAGCAGCGTATCAGGGATTCCCTCTGGAAACACCATATATTTT
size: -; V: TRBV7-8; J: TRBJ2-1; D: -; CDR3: CASSLSGLANEQFF; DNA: TGTGCCAGCAGCTTATCCGGACTGGCTAATGAGCAGTTCTTC
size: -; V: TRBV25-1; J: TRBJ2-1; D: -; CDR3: CASSTVPGEQFF; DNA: TGTGCCAGCAGCACCGTCCCGGGTGAGCAGTTCTTC